The 21 T cell receptor beta chains given below trace back to one sample, sequenced in a study of blood T cell repertoires in COVID-19. Generated by immunoSEQ multiplex PCR, the TCRdb table keeps only in-frame clones and is missing some. This sample carries roughly 350,000 clones, roughly nine tenths of them seen once, and the ten largest clones take approximately 18%. Sequenced sample: PBMCs or T cells enriched from blood (not recorded which). The receptors derive from a woman aged 30 to 39 who had recovered from COVID-19.

A word on this clone: The limits of the CDR3 on the DNA are not certain, so only TCRdb's listed CDR3 is given. The V gene is TRBV6-2 or TRBV6-3, the J gene TRBJ2-7; the listed D gene, TRBD2, was not tested against the DNA. Per the germline V gene, CDR1 is MNHEY and CDR2 is SVGEGT. The CDR3 spans 16 amino acids, including both terminal residues. The CDR3 reads CASSVPPSGILYEQYF.

J is TRBJ1-6 and V is TRBV5-4; the match to TRBD1 covers 12 bases. The length of the CDR3 is 17 residues. The V gene's germline CDR1 is SGHNT and CDR2 YYREEE (reference sequence). V was pared by 3 bases and J by 5 bases, with 6 bases of the junction left unmatched. The CDR3 here is CASSSGTGGRNNSPLHF. The CDR3 nucleotides read TGTGCCAGCAGCTCCGGGACAGGGGGCCGAAATAATTCACCCCTCCACTTT.

The rearrangement links TRBV3-1 (or the pseudogene TRBV3-2) to TRBJ1-6; 8 nucleotides line up with TRBD1. Germline V gene sequence: CDR1 LGHDT, CDR2 YNNKEL (reference sequence). This CDR3 is 16 amino acids long. With V trimmed by 1 base and J by 5 bases, 4 bases remained unmatched. The chain's CDR3 is CASSQGWDRNNSPLHF. CDR3 nucleotides: TGTGCCAGCAGCCAAGGCTGGGACAGGAATAATTCACCCCTCCACTTT.

The chain carries TRBV5-1 and TRBJ2-1, with TRBD1 as a possible D gene (5 bases). Germline CDR1 is SGHRS and CDR2 is YFSETQ. V dropped 1 base and J dropped 7 bases, with 15 bases sitting between them. The CDR3 spans 15 residues. This CDR3 reads CASSLRWGAGNEQFF. The CDR3 DNA follows: TGCGCCAGCAGCTTGCGTTGGGGCGCAGGAAATGAGCAGTTCTTC. Filled out from reference TRBV5-1 and TRBJ2-1, the complete variable domain reads KAGVTQTPRYLIKTRGQQVTLSCSPISGHRSVSWYQQTPGQGLQFLFEYFSETQRNKGNFPGRFSGRQFSNSRSEMNVSTLELGDSALYLCASSLRWGAGNEQFFGPGTRLTVL.

This chain joins TRBV11-2 and TRBJ1-1; D possibly corresponds to TRBD1 (5 bases). V gave up 2 bases and J gave up 1 base, with 11 bases separating them. The CDR3 covers 15 residues. Germline V gene data show CDR1 as SGHAT and CDR2 as FQNNGV. The CDR3 protein is CASSLPGGSNTEAFF. The CDR3 coding sequence is TGTGCCAGCAGCTTACCGGGGGGATCGAACACTGAAGCTTTCTTT.

V usage is TRBV29-1 and J usage is TRBJ1-1, with 7 positions matching TRBD1. V trimming: 7 bases; J trimming: 4 bases; junction bases outside the gene matches: 9. Germline V lookup: CDR1 SQVTM, CDR2 ANQGSEA. The CDR3 contains 13 residues. CDR3 sequence (DNA): TGCAGCGGCCATGACAGGGTCCGCACTGAAGCTTTCTTT. It is translated as CSGHDRVRTEAFF.

The rearrangement uses TRBV4-1 and TRBJ1-3; D is unclear. Per the germline V gene, CDR1 is MGHRA and CDR2 is YSYEKL. V lost 4 bases to trimming and J lost 1 base, with 8 bases between them. The CDR3 spans 14 residues. The chain's CDR3 is CASSPFQSGNTIYF. As DNA, the CDR3 is TGCGCCAGCAGCCCATTTCAATCTGGAAACACCATATATTTT.

This clone came up once. The CDR3 here is CASSPGQGFSDTQYF. The CDR3 nucleotides are TGCGCCAGCAGCCCGGGACAGGGATTCTCAGATACGCAGTATTTT. J is TRBJ2-3 and V is TRBV5-1, with 9 bases that match TRBD1. This CDR3 comprises 15 residues. V was pared by 4 bases and J by 4 bases, with 7 bases of the junction left unmatched. Germline V gene data show CDR1 as SGHRS and CDR2 as YFSETQ. Full variable domain (remainder filled in from reference TRBV5-1 and TRBJ2-3): KAGVTQTPRYLIKTRGQQVTLSCSPISGHRSVSWYQQTPGQGLQFLFEYFSETQRNKGNFPGRFSGRQFSNSRSEMNVSTLELGDSALYLCASSPGQGFSDTQYFGPGTRLTVL.

The chain recombines TRBV28 with TRBJ2-4; no clear D gene. Germline CDR1 is MDHEN and CDR2 is SYDVKM. Trimming removed 6 bases at V and 7 bases at J, with 7 bases between. The CDR3 sequence is 11 residues long. In DNA, the CDR3 is TGTGCCAGCAGACAGTATAACATTCAGTACTTC. It specifies CASRQYNIQYF.

There are a few counts of this clone. The chain links TRBV2 to TRBJ1-6, with D perhaps TRBD1 (5 bases). Trimming cost V 8 bases and J 10 bases, with 15 bases left between them. Germline CDR1 and CDR2: SNHLY and FYNNEI. The CDR3 is 13 amino acids. In DNA form, the CDR3 reads TGTGCCAGCCTCTGGGGGGGAGGATCACCCCTCCACTTT. Amino acid sequence: CASLWGGGSPLHF.

This chain links TRBV9 with TRBJ2-1; TRBD2 might be the D (5 bases). Germline lookup yields CDR1 SGDLS and CDR2 YYNGEE. CDR3 length: 13 amino acids. The V and J ends lost 3 bases and 9 bases respectively, with 13 bases between them. CDR3: CASSDQGRTEQFF. DNA for the CDR3: TGTGCCAGCAGCGATCAAGGGAGAACTGAGCAGTTCTTC.

This clone was observed once. The chain links TRBV7-2 to TRBJ1-5; TRBD1 agrees at 9 bases. This CDR3 spans 15 amino acids. The J segment lost 1 base and the V segment lost 6 bases, leaving 4 bases of the junction unmatched. Germline CDR1 reads SGHTA; CDR2 reads FQGNSA. The CDR3 here is CASSVQGASNQPQHF. The CDR3 DNA sequence: TGTGCCAGCAGTGTACAGGGGGCAAGCAATCAGCCCCAGCATTTT.

CDR3 in amino acids: CASSLPGTGNTGELFF. The CDR3 region has the DNA TGCGCCAGCAGCTTGCCCGGGACAGGGAACACCGGGGAGCTGTTTTTT. The genes are TRBV5-1 and TRBJ2-2; 8 positions agree with TRBD1. CDR3 length: 16 residues. From germline, CDR1 is SGHRS and CDR2 YFSETQ. Germline trimming cut 1 base from V and 1 base from J; bases unmatched to any gene: 3.

The J gene is TRBJ2-7, the V gene TRBV7-2; perhaps TRBD2 as D (6 bases). Germline V gene lookup returns CDR1 SGHTA and CDR2 FQGNSA. With 1 base removed from V and 5 bases from J, the gap between germline ends came to 9 bases. The CDR3 length is 13 residues. The CDR3 region is CASSLGGGDEQYF. The CDR3 DNA reads as TGTGCCAGCAGCTTAGGGGGAGGTGACGAGCAGTACTTC.

The chain couples TRBV4-1 to TRBJ2-7, with D maybe TRBD2 (5 bases). With 0 bases removed from V and 3 bases from J, the gap between germline ends came to 12 bases. Germline V gene data show CDR1 as MGHRA and CDR2 as YSYEKL. The CDR3 runs to 15 residues. The CDR3, as DNA: TGCGCCAGCAGCCAAGAGGCGGGCCGTAACTACGAGCAGTACTTC. Translation: CASSQEAGRNYEQYF.

This chain connects TRBV4-3 to TRBJ2-4; 8 nucleotides match TRBD2. The CDR3 runs 17 residues. Germline CDR1 reads LGHNA; CDR2 reads YSLEER. Germline trimming cut 3 bases from V and 0 bases from J; bases unmatched to any gene: 7. CDR3 DNA: TGCGCCAGCAGCCACGATATAGCGGGGCTAGCCAAAAACATTCAGTACTTC. Amino acids: CASSHDIAGLAKNIQYF.

The rearrangement joins TRBV6-5 to TRBJ2-1; maybe TRBD1 (5 bases). V was pared by 0 bases and J by 8 bases, with 11 bases between. Germline-derived CDR1 and CDR2 are MNHEY and SVGAGI. This CDR3 is built from 14 residues. The DNA for the CDR3 is TGTGCCAGCAGTTACTCCACGCCAGGGCATGAGCAGTTCTTC. This sequence encodes CASSYSTPGHEQFF.

Here the CDR3 DNA reads TGTGCCAGCAGTTCGAATAGACAGGGTCCCCACAATGAGCAGTTCTTC. Translating it yields CASSSNRQGPHNEQFF. V usage is TRBV6-6 and J usage is TRBJ2-1; 7 bases map to TRBD1. This CDR3 has 16 residues. Germline V gene sequence: CDR1 MNHNY, CDR2 SVGAGI (reference sequence). The V segment lost 4 bases and the J segment 5 bases; nucleotides outside the gene matches: 11.

This clone was seen many times. This rearrangement joins TRBV11-2 to TRBJ2-7; D gene ambiguous. Deletions cut 1 base from V and 3 bases from J, with 13 bases between. From germline, CDR1 is SGHAT and CDR2 FQNNGV. The CDR3 is 15 amino acids. CDR3 coding DNA: TGTGCCAGCAGCTTAGGTCGTGCGGCCCGCTACGAGCAGTACTTC. Its protein product is CASSLGRAARYEQYF.

The chain couples TRBV7-8 to TRBJ2-7; 10 bases map to TRBD2. This CDR3 spans 14 amino acids. CDR1 SGHVS and CDR2 FQNEAQ come from the germline V gene. Unmatched junction bases numbered 5, after V lost 5 bases and J lost 4 bases. CDR3 bases: TGTGCCAGCAGCCCGGGACTAGCGCCGTACGAGCAGTACTTC. Translating it yields CASSPGLAPYEQYF.

This chain joins TRBV28 and TRBJ1-3; 10 nucleotides agree with TRBD1. V was clipped by 5 bases and J by 0 bases; unmatched bases: 13. This CDR3 spans 19 amino acids. The germline V gene has CDR1 MDHEN and CDR2 SYDVKM. The CDR3 loop reads CASSLTGGEQIHSGNTIYF. Written as DNA, the CDR3 is TGTGCCAGCAGTCTGACAGGGGGCGAGCAGATACACTCTGGAAACACCATATATTTT.